This passage covers 3 T cell receptor beta chains from one sample sequenced in a study of blood T cell repertoires in COVID-19. Produced via immunoSEQ multiplex PCR; TCRdb's table is partial and in-frame only. Of around 420,000 clones listed, roughly 90% are singletons. Sequencing was done on a sample of PBMCs or T cells enriched from blood (not recorded which). Receptors originate from a middle-aged woman with acute COVID-19.

The chain is built from TRBV2 and TRBJ1-1; 8 bases are shared with TRBD1. The V gene end was trimmed by 10 bases and the J gene end by 4 bases; junction bases not matched to a gene: 11. CDR3 size: 14 residues. Per the germline V gene, CDR1 is SNHLY and CDR2 is FYNNEI. The CDR3 bases are TGTGCCACCAAAGCGGACAGGGTGAGCACTGAAGCTTTCTTT. Residues: CATKADRVSTEAFF.

This clone was observed a single time. The chain joins TRBV25-1 to TRBJ2-3, with 10 bases lining up with TRBD2. Germline V CDR1 and CDR2: MGHDK, SYGVNS. The CDR3 extends over 16 amino acids. V lost 3 bases and J lost 5; bases outside the gene matches: 8. CDR3 sequence (DNA): TGTGCCAGCAGTGACCCCCAGCGGGGGGGTGGAGATACGCAGTATTTT. Residues: CASSDPQRGGGDTQYF.

This clone showed up just a few times. The chain has TRBV4-1 and TRBJ1-4; D is undetermined. This CDR3 has 17 residues. V gave up 4 bases and J gave up 1 base, with 16 bases separating them. Germline loops: CDR1 MGHRA, CDR2 YSYEKL. CDR3 residues: CASSLKDIGGTNEKLFF. The CDR3, as DNA: TGCGCCAGCAGCCTTAAAGATATTGGCGGAACTAATGAAAAACTGTTTTTT.